This TCR beta chain was recovered during a study of T cells in localized non-small cell lung cancer. Overall study results and limits: Uninvolved adjacent lung had more T cell clonality than any other tissue, topping tumor. Longer overall survival was associated with a higher density of T cells in the blood.

The germline V gene has CDR1 LNHDA and CDR2 SQIVND (reference sequence). The CDR3 sequence is 12 residues long. With 1 base removed from V and 5 bases from J, the gap between germline ends came to 3 bases. In regard to this clone: The antigen is undetermined.

Profiling relied on immunoSEQ multiplex PCR, and the TCRdb table lists in-frame clones only, not all of them. The table records about 26,000 clones, 75% to 85% of them present only once. The rearrangement links TRBV19 to TRBJ2-1; D gene unclear. This clonotype originated in a woman between 35 and 75 years old with stage I lung adenocarcinoma. The specimen was peripheral blood, collected before any cancer treatment. DNA for the CDR3: TGTGCCAGTAGTATAGGTAACAATGAGCAGTTCTTC. This sequence encodes CASSIGNNEQFF. The full variable domain, in which reference TRBV19 and TRBJ2-1 provide the parts outside the CDR3, is DGGITQSPKYLFRKEGQNVTLSCEQNLNHDAMYWYRQDPGQGLRLIYYSQIVNDFQKGDIAEGYSVSREKKESFPLTVTSAQKNPTAFYLCASSIGNNEQFFGPGTRLTVL.